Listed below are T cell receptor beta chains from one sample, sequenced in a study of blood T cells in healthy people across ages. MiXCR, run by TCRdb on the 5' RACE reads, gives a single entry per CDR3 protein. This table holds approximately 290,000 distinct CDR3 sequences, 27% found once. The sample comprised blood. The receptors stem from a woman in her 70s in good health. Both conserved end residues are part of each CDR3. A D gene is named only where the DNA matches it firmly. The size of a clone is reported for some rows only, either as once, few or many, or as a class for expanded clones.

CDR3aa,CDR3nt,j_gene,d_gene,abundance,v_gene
CATSEIGSSETQYF,TGTGCCACCAGTGAAATCGGGAGCAGCGAGACCCAGTACTTC,TRBJ2-5,NA,few,TRBV24-1
CASSLPGEGTTDTQYF,TGTGCCAGCAGCCTGCCAGGGGAGGGGACCACAGATACGCAGTATTTT,TRBJ2-3,NA,few,TRBV12-3/TRBV12-4
CASSRRGGPTANEQYF,TGTGCCAGCAGCCGACGAGGGGGACCCACAGCAAACGAGCAGTACTTC,TRBJ2-7,NA,few,TRBV7-2
CSARGLAGAQSEQFF,TGCAGTGCTAGAGGACTAGCGGGAGCTCAAAGTGAGCAGTTCTTC,TRBJ2-1,TRBD2,NA,TRBV20-1
CSARGQGEETQYF,TGCAGTGCTAGGGGACAGGGTGAAGAGACCCAGTACTTC,TRBJ2-5,TRBD1,NA,TRBV20-1
CATKTGSTSGNTIYF,TGTGCCACCAAGACAGGTTCTACTTCTGGAAACACCATATATTTT,TRBJ1-3,NA,NA,TRBV28
CSVGAGETQYF,TGCAGCGTTGGAGCAGGAGAGACCCAGTACTTC,TRBJ2-5,NA,few,TRBV29-1
CASSLGSGLGYTF,TGTGCCAGCAGTTTAGGCTCAGGTCTTGGCTACACCTTC,TRBJ1-2,NA,few,TRBV27
CASRQGGNGYTF,TGTGCCAGCCGCCAAGGTGGAAATGGTTACACCTTC,TRBJ1-2,NA,few,TRBV3-1
CASSQSGYDGYTF,TGTGCCAGCAGCCAATCCGGGTACGACGGCTACACCTTC,TRBJ1-2,NA,few,TRBV3-1
CASSLLLRRYSGQGAERSNQPQHF,TGTGCCAGCAGCCTATTATTACGTAGATATTCTGGACAGGGGGCTGAGAGAAGCAATCAGCCCCAGCATTTT,TRBJ1-5,TRBD1,few,TRBV13
CASSLNGGPSAEQFF,TGTGCCAGCAGCTTAAACGGGGGGCCCTCAGCGGAGCAGTTCTTC,TRBJ2-1,NA,NA,TRBV11-2
CAISPGTSQETQYF,TGTGCCATCAGCCCCGGGACTAGCCAAGAGACCCAGTACTTC,TRBJ2-5,TRBD2,NA,TRBV10-3
CASSKTDGEQYF,TGTGCCAGCAGTAAGACTGACGGCGAGCAGTACTTC,TRBJ2-7,NA,NA,TRBV2
CAISESGGDQPQHF,TGTGCCATCAGTGAGTCGGGCGGGGATCAGCCCCAGCATTTT,TRBJ1-5,NA,NA,TRBV10-3
CASSLVSGAYEQYF,TGTGCCAGCAGCTTGGTATCGGGGGCCTACGAGCAGTACTTC,TRBJ2-7,NA,many,TRBV5-5
CSARTDEAFF,TGCAGCGCCCGGACAGACGAAGCTTTCTTT,TRBJ1-1,NA,few,TRBV29-1
CAGSLSLNHEQYF,TGTGCCGGCAGCTTAAGCCTTAACCACGAGCAGTACTTC,TRBJ2-7,NA,NA,TRBV7-3
CASSFRLAVYEQYF,TGTGCCAGCAGTTTTAGACTAGCTGTATACGAGCAGTACTTC,TRBJ2-7,TRBD2,NA,TRBV28
CASSLEQGVWSEQFF,TGTGCCAGCAGCTTAGAGCAGGGCGTATGGAGTGAGCAGTTCTTC,TRBJ2-1,NA,NA,TRBV13
CASSHGDRKGGTQYF,TGCGCCAGCAGCCACGGGGACCGCAAGGGTGGTACGCAGTATTTT,TRBJ2-3,NA,NA,TRBV4-3
CASSMSGGSFSYNEQFF,TGTGCCAGTAGTATGTCCGGCGGGTCTTTCTCCTACAATGAGCAGTTCTTC,TRBJ2-1,NA,NA,TRBV19
CASSLGRGAAYEQYF,TGTGCCAGCAGCTTAGGACGGGGTGCGGCCTACGAGCAGTACTTC,TRBJ2-7,NA,once,TRBV7-2
CASSLGLGGASDGYTF,TGCGCCAGCAGCTTGGGACTGGGGGGCGCATCGGATGGCTACACCTTC,TRBJ1-2,NA,NA,TRBV5-1
CASSLEALAKNIQYF,TGCGCCAGCAGCTTGGAAGCATTAGCCAAAAACATTCAGTACTTC,TRBJ2-4,NA,NA,TRBV5-1
CASSPDYNSYEQYF,TGTGCCAGCAGCCCCGACTACAACTCCTACGAGCAGTACTTC,TRBJ2-7,NA,NA,TRBV11-2
CSARPQGAQPQHF,TGCAGTGCTAGACCGCAGGGGGCCCAGCCCCAGCATTTT,TRBJ1-5,TRBD1,NA,TRBV20-1
CAISLLGGQETQYF,TGTGCCATCAGCCTTTTAGGGGGCCAAGAGACCCAGTACTTC,TRBJ2-5,NA,few,TRBV10-3
CSARPMGASGYNEQFF,TGCAGTGCTAGGCCCATGGGTGCTAGCGGATACAATGAGCAGTTCTTC,TRBJ2-1,TRBD2,NA,TRBV20-1
CSARDGRASGYTF,TGCAGTGCTAGAGATGGCAGGGCTAGTGGCTACACCTTC,TRBJ1-2,NA,few,TRBV20-1
CASSFGNGEREQFF,TGTGCCAGCAGCTTCGGGAACGGGGAGAGGGAGCAGTTCTTC,TRBJ2-1,NA,NA,TRBV7-8
CSAPPKGGQFGGYTF,TGCAGTGCTCCGCCTAAGGGGGGGCAATTCGGTGGCTACACCTTC,TRBJ1-2,NA,NA,TRBV20-1
CASSSRGSGLKFF,TGTGCCAGCAGCTCTCGAGGTAGCGGGCTCAAGTTCTTC,TRBJ2-1,TRBD2,few,TRBV5-6